These 2 T cell receptor beta chains were sequenced from one sample in a study of TIL therapy for anti-PD-1-resistant metastatic lung cancer. The immunoSEQ assay was v3. The assay was immunoSEQ multiplex PCR, and TCRdb's table has in-frame clones only and misses some. The sample contains about 16,000 clones, approximately 74% of which appear only once. As to time point: pre-treatment sample, taken before nivolumab and TIL therapy. Sequencing used blood, obtained at baseline. Receptors originate from a person aged 25-80 years with non-small cell lung cancer.

The chain carries TRBV5-4 and TRBJ1-4; D might be TRBD1 (5 bases). Between the trimmed V and J ends, which lost 2 bases and 7 bases, there was a span of 12 bases. CDR1 and CDR2 (germline): SGHNT, YYREEE (reference sequence). The CDR3 runs to 14 residues. CDR3 nucleotides: TGTGCCAGCAGCTTAGGGCAGGGATTTGAAAAACTGTTTTTT. Its protein product is CASSLGQGFEKLFF.

The CDR3 DNA follows: TGCGCCAGCAGCTTTAGCGGGGGGGCGTTTGATACGCAGTATTTT. This sequence encodes CASSFSGGAFDTQYF. The chain joins TRBV5-1 to TRBJ2-3, with 11 bases lining up with TRBD2. This CDR3 comprises 15 residues. The trim removed 2 bases at V and 6 bases at J, leaving 5 bases unmatched. Germline CDR1 reads SGHRS; CDR2 reads YFSETQ. Together with reference TRBV5-1 and TRBJ2-3, the CDR3 gives the full variable domain: KAGVTQTPRYLIKTRGQQVTLSCSPISGHRSVSWYQQTPGQGLQFLFEYFSETQRNKGNFPGRFSGRQFSNSRSEMNVSTLELGDSALYLCASSFSGGAFDTQYFGPGTRLTVL.